The TCR beta chain under discussion was sequenced for a study of T-cell memory formation after mild COVID-19. This clonotype was picked up a small number of times. Its antigen is not known. TCRdb reanalysed the 5' RACE reads using MiXCR and keeps one entry per CDR3 protein. The table records approximately 580,000 distinct CDR3 sequences, 20% of them present only once. Overall study findings and caveats: Second-wave clones that peaked on day 37 lacked confirmed SARS-CoV-2 specificity. The pre-infection memory compartment contained some responding clones, suggesting cross-reactive memory joined.

The sequence came from an adult woman who had mild COVID-19 (a few samples of this study predate the infection). Cell type and time point are not known. Sequencing input: PBMCs or a T cell subset sorted from them (not recorded which).

The CDR3 DNA reads TGTGCCAGTAAGGAAACAGGGGGTAACGAGCAGTACTTC. Protein sequence: CASKETGGNEQYF. The chain combines TRBV19 with TRBJ2-7; 8 bases match TRBD1. The CDR3 covers 13 residues. V lost 7 bases to trimming and J lost 5 bases; unmatched junction nucleotides: 7. CDR1 and CDR2 from the germline V gene are LNHDA and SQIVND (reference sequence).